The clone carrying this TCR beta chain occurred a few times. Seattle participants joined during active infection and were tracked over time. This entry comes from a study of blood T cell repertoires in COVID-19. V was shortened by 5 bases and J by 2 bases, with 10 bases between the two germline ends. Germline assignment: CDR1 MNHNY and CDR2 SVGAGI (reference sequence). There are 15 residues in the CDR3. Here immunoSEQ multiplex PCR was the method, and the copy in TCRdb shows in-frame clones only, minus some. The table lists about 200,000 clones, more than 75% of them singletons, with roughly 5.6% in the top ten.

The sample was peripheral blood. The TCR comes from a woman aged 40 to 50 with COVID-19, enrolled during active disease. The chain is built from TRBV6-6 and TRBJ1-6; the D gene is possibly TRBD1 (6 bases). CDR3 nucleotides: TGTGCCAGCAGTACTGGACAGACCTATAATTCACCCCTCCACTTT. This encodes CASSTGQTYNSPLHF.